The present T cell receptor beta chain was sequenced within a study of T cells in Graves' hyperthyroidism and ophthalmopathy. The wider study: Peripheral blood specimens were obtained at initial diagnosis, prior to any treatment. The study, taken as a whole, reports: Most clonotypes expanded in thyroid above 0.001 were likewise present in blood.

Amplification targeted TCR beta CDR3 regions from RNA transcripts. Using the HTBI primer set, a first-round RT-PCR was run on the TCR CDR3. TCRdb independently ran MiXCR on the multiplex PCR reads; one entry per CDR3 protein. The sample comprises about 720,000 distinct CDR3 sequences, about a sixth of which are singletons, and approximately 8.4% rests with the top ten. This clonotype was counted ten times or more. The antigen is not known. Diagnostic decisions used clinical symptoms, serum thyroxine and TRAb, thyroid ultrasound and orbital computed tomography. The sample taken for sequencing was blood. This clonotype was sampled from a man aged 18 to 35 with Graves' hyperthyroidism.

CDR3 nucleotide sequence: TGTGCCAGCAGTAGGGACAGCGACACTGAAGCTTTCTTT. Protein sequence: CASSRDSDTEAFF. This chain connects TRBV2 to TRBJ1-1; 7 positions agree with TRBD1. Germline V gives CDR1 SNHLY, CDR2 FYNNEI. After removal of 5 bases from V and 3 bases from J, the junction contained 3 bases not matched to a gene. CDR3 length equals 13 residues.